Listed below are T cell receptor beta chains from one sample, sequenced in a study of blood T cells in healthy people across ages. TCRdb used MiXCR to reprocess the 5' RACE reads, holding one entry per CDR3 protein. The data hold approximately 600,000 distinct CDR3 sequences, with around three fifths observed a single time. The sequencing sample was made of blood. These receptors were collected from a man aged 60 to 75 in good health. Both conserved end residues are part of each CDR3. The order of the fields is CDR3 length, V gene, J gene, D gene, clone size, CDR3 DNA, CDR3 protein. D genes are given only for firm matches. A clone size is listed for some rows: how often the clone was seen (once, few, many), or a class if it is expanded.

len: 15
v_gene: TRBV24-1
j_gene: TRBJ1-4
d_gene: -
abundance: -
CDR3nt: TGTGCCACCAGTGACGCCACAGGGACTCCTGAAAAACTGTTTTTT
CDR3aa: CATSDATGTPEKLFF

len: 13
v_gene: TRBV7-2
j_gene: TRBJ2-1
d_gene: -
abundance: -
CDR3nt: TGTGCCAGCAGCTCGACAGTGTACAATGAGCAGTTCTTC
CDR3aa: CASSSTVYNEQFF

len: 12
v_gene: TRBV20-1
j_gene: TRBJ1-2
d_gene: -
abundance: -
CDR3nt: TGCAGTGCCTTAGACAGGCCCTATGGCTACACCTTC
CDR3aa: CSALDRPYGYTF

len: 11
v_gene: TRBV6-1
j_gene: TRBJ2-5
d_gene: -
abundance: many
CDR3nt: TGTGCCAGCAGTGATAGGAGGACCCAGTACTTC
CDR3aa: CASSDRRTQYF

len: 17
v_gene: TRBV14
j_gene: TRBJ2-5
d_gene: -
abundance: -
CDR3nt: TGTGCCAGCAGCCAAGTGGGAGGGACCGTCGGGGGCGAGACCCAGTACTTC
CDR3aa: CASSQVGGTVGGETQYF

len: 16
v_gene: TRBV3-1
j_gene: TRBJ2-2
d_gene: -
abundance: few
CDR3nt: TGTGCCAGCAGCCAAGCCACTGGGTACAACACCGGGGAGCTGTTTTTT
CDR3aa: CASSQATGYNTGELFF

len: 14
v_gene: TRBV7-2
j_gene: TRBJ2-5
d_gene: TRBD1
abundance: once
CDR3nt: TGTGCCAGCAGCTCCGGACAGGGTCACGAGACCCAGTACTTC
CDR3aa: CASSSGQGHETQYF

len: 16
v_gene: TRBV7-2
j_gene: TRBJ2-1
d_gene: TRBD1
abundance: -
CDR3nt: TGTGCCAGCAGCTTCGACAGGGGCGTTTCCTACAATGAGCAGTTCTTC
CDR3aa: CASSFDRGVSYNEQFF

len: 14
v_gene: TRBV10-3
j_gene: TRBJ2-7
d_gene: TRBD1
abundance: -
CDR3nt: TGTGCCATCAGTGCGACAGGGGCCAATGACGAGCAGTACTTC
CDR3aa: CAISATGANDEQYF

len: 18
v_gene: TRBV5-1
j_gene: TRBJ1-2
d_gene: TRBD1
abundance: few
CDR3nt: TGCGCCAGCAGCTTGCTCCCCTCGGACAGGGTCGCTAACTATGGCTACACCTTC
CDR3aa: CASSLLPSDRVANYGYTF

len: 14
v_gene: TRBV29-1
j_gene: TRBJ2-5
d_gene: -
abundance: -
CDR3nt: TGCAGCGTTGAAACCTTCAGGGACCAAGAGACCCAGTACTTC
CDR3aa: CSVETFRDQETQYF

len: 15
v_gene: TRBV10-2
j_gene: TRBJ2-5
d_gene: TRBD2
abundance: -
CDR3nt: TGCGCCAGCAGTGAAGCGGGAGCGCACCAAGAGACCCAGTACTTC
CDR3aa: CASSEAGAHQETQYF

len: 14
v_gene: TRBV5-1
j_gene: TRBJ2-7
d_gene: TRBD1
abundance: -
CDR3nt: TGCGCCAGCAGCTCGGACAGGACCGCCTACGAGCAGTACTTC
CDR3aa: CASSSDRTAYEQYF

len: 14
v_gene: TRBV7-9
j_gene: TRBJ1-2
d_gene: TRBD1
abundance: many
CDR3nt: TGTGCCAGCAGCCACGGACAGGGGGGGGATGGCTACACCTTC
CDR3aa: CASSHGQGGDGYTF

len: 13
v_gene: TRBV29-1
j_gene: TRBJ2-3
d_gene: -
abundance: -
CDR3nt: TGCAGCGTTCAGCGGGTTAGCACAGATACGCAGTATTTT
CDR3aa: CSVQRVSTDTQYF

len: 13
v_gene: TRBV29-1
j_gene: TRBJ2-4
d_gene: TRBD1
abundance: -
CDR3nt: TGCAGCGTCGAAAGAGGGGGCGCGGAGATTCAGTACTTC
CDR3aa: CSVERGGAEIQYF

len: 15
v_gene: TRBV14
j_gene: TRBJ2-7
d_gene: -
abundance: -
CDR3nt: TGTGCCAGCAGCCAACTGACAGTCGGTCTCGACGAGCAGTACTTC
CDR3aa: CASSQLTVGLDEQYF

len: 12
v_gene: TRBV24-1
j_gene: TRBJ1-5
d_gene: -
abundance: few
CDR3nt: TGTGCCACCAGTGACCCCGACCAGCCCCAGCATTTT
CDR3aa: CATSDPDQPQHF

len: 15
v_gene: TRBV28
j_gene: TRBJ2-5
d_gene: TRBD2
abundance: few
CDR3nt: TGTGCCAGCAGTCCTAGCGGTCAACCCCAAGAGACCCAGTACTTC
CDR3aa: CASSPSGQPQETQYF

len: 14
v_gene: TRBV20-1
j_gene: TRBJ2-7
d_gene: TRBD1
abundance: -
CDR3nt: TGCAGTGCTAGAGGAGTGGACAGGGTCTACGAGCAGTACTTC
CDR3aa: CSARGVDRVYEQYF

len: 15
v_gene: TRBV10-3
j_gene: TRBJ2-3
d_gene: -
abundance: -
CDR3nt: TGTGCCATCAGTGAGTCTGCAGGGAGCACAGATACGCAGTATTTT
CDR3aa: CAISESAGSTDTQYF

len: 13
v_gene: TRBV28
j_gene: TRBJ1-2
d_gene: -
abundance: few
CDR3nt: TGTGCCAGCAGGGAGGGTTTCGACTATGGCTACACCTTC
CDR3aa: CASREGFDYGYTF

len: 13
v_gene: TRBV2
j_gene: TRBJ2-7
d_gene: -
abundance: -
CDR3nt: TGTGCCAGCATCTTGACATCCTCCTACGAGCAGTACTTC
CDR3aa: CASILTSSYEQYF

len: 15
v_gene: TRBV21-1
j_gene: TRBJ2-5
d_gene: -
abundance: few
CDR3nt: TGTGCCAGCAGCCCCTCCCGAGAGGTACAAGAGACCCAGTACTTC
CDR3aa: CASSPSREVQETQYF

len: 15
v_gene: TRBV6-2/TRBV6-3
j_gene: TRBJ2-1
d_gene: TRBD2
abundance: -
CDR3nt: TGTGCCAGCAGTTCGGGACTAGCTCATTACAATGAGCAGTTCTTC
CDR3aa: CASSSGLAHYNEQFF

len: 14
v_gene: TRBV10-3
j_gene: TRBJ1-2
d_gene: TRBD1
abundance: -
CDR3nt: TGTGCCATCAGTGAAGAACAGGGGGTCTCTGGCTACACCTTC
CDR3aa: CAISEEQGVSGYTF

len: 16
v_gene: TRBV4-2
j_gene: TRBJ2-1
d_gene: -
abundance: -
CDR3nt: TGTGCCAGCAGCCAAGAGGGGGGTGGGACAGACAATGAGCAGTTCTTC
CDR3aa: CASSQEGGGTDNEQFF

len: 17
v_gene: TRBV5-1
j_gene: TRBJ2-4
d_gene: -
abundance: -
CDR3nt: TGTGCCAGCAGCCCGGATGGGGGCGGGCTAGCCAAAAACATTCAGTACTTC
CDR3aa: CASSPDGGGLAKNIQYF

len: 17
v_gene: TRBV7-2
j_gene: TRBJ2-7
d_gene: TRBD2
abundance: -
CDR3nt: TGTACCAGCAGCCCCAATTCCGCGGGGGGGCCCTACAATGAGCAGTACTTC
CDR3aa: CTSSPNSAGGPYNEQYF

len: 13
v_gene: TRBV20-1
j_gene: TRBJ2-1
d_gene: -
abundance: few
CDR3nt: TGCAGTGCTAGGGGGAACGGTCACAATGAGCAGTTCTTC
CDR3aa: CSARGNGHNEQFF